The 32 T cell receptor beta chains listed next were all sequenced from one sample in a study of blood T cell repertoires in COVID-19. Using immunoSEQ multiplex PCR, the repertoire was profiled, and TCRdb retains in-frame clones only, with some absent. The table shows roughly 150,000 clones, with about 87% occurring only once. The specimen was peripheral blood. Every receptor here comes from a human donor in a cohort sampled during active COVID-19.

The gene calls are TRBV7-2 and TRBJ1-2; D is uncertain. Trimming stripped 5 bases from V and 3 bases from J, with 13 bases between. Germline V gene data show CDR1 as SGHTA and CDR2 as FQGNSA. The CDR3 has 14 residues. The DNA of the CDR3 is TGTGCCAGCAGCGGCGGGCCTGAGTACTATGGCTACACCTTC. Translation: CASSGGPEYYGYTF.

The chain recombines TRBV9 with TRBJ2-6, with 7 bases aligning to TRBD1. V dropped 2 bases and J dropped 1; count of bases not matched to a gene: 6. Germline V gene data show CDR1 as SGDLS and CDR2 as YYNGEE. The CDR3 spans 17 residues. The CDR3 loop is CASSVLTGSSGANVLTF. The CDR3 bases are TGTGCCAGCAGCGTTCTGACAGGGTCATCTGGGGCCAACGTCCTGACTTTC.

The V and J genes are TRBV7-2 and TRBJ1-1; D may be TRBD1 (5 bases). Trimming left V 1 base short and J 5 bases short, with 14 bases between. The CDR3 is 15 amino acids. CDR1 is SGHTA and CDR2 is FQGNSA in the germline V gene. The CDR3: CASSLVLGGSTEAFF. CDR3 DNA: TGTGCCAGCAGCTTAGTTCTGGGGGGGTCTACTGAAGCTTTCTTT.

Here the CDR3 reads CASGTGGSYNEQFF. The CDR3 DNA sequence: TGTGCCAGCGGCACAGGGGGGTCCTACAATGAGCAGTTCTTC. V and J are TRBV9 and TRBJ2-1; 8 nucleotides match TRBD1. There are 14 residues in the CDR3. From germline, CDR1 is SGDLS and CDR2 YYNGEE. The junction had 4 bases not matched to a gene; V was cut back by 7 bases and J by 1 base.

The genes are TRBV14 and TRBJ1-2; the match to TRBD1 covers 9 bases. CDR3 length equals 16 residues. Germline CDR1 is SGHDN and CDR2 is FVKESK. J was trimmed by 5 bases and V by 4 bases; bases with no gene match: 11. The CDR3 bases are TGTGCCAGCAGCCGACTAGAGGGGACAGGGAAATATGGCTACACCTTC. It translates to CASSRLEGTGKYGYTF.

This clone is a singleton in its sample. The genes are TRBV10-3 and TRBJ2-3; D might be TRBD1 (5 bases). The CDR3 totals 14 residues. Trimming pared 4 bases from V and 2 bases from J, leaving 10 bases between. The germline V gene encodes CDR1 ENHRY and CDR2 SYGVKD. The CDR3 region has the DNA TGTGCCATCAGTGGGGGCAGAAACACAGATACGCAGTATTTT. This gives the protein CAISGGRNTDTQYF.

This clone was counted between two and nine times. The chain joins TRBV11-2 to TRBJ2-2; D is unclear. V shed 5 bases and J shed 2 bases, with 9 bases lying between them. Per germline, CDR1 SGHAT and CDR2 FQNNGV. This CDR3 has 14 residues. CDR3 amino acids: CASSPRSNTGELFF. As DNA, the CDR3 is TGTGCCAGCAGCCCGCGAAGCAACACCGGGGAGCTGTTTTTT.

The V call is TRBV28, the J call TRBJ2-5; 9 bases align to TRBD2. This CDR3 spans 15 amino acids. The germline V gene has CDR1 MDHEN and CDR2 SYDVKM. Losses at the gene ends were 5 bases for V and 4 bases for J; bases not matched to a gene: 8. The DNA for the CDR3 is TGTGCCAGCAGTACAGCGGGGGGCAGGGGAGAGACCCAGTACTTC. It is translated as CASSTAGGRGETQYF.

This chain connects TRBV7-9 to TRBJ1-2; D is unclear. The CDR3 extends over 14 amino acids. The V end lost 3 bases, the J end lost 8 bases, and 16 bases lay between the germline ends. Germline V gene sequence: CDR1 SEHNR, CDR2 FQNEAQ (reference sequence). CDR3 region: CASSFRTLQNGYTF. For the CDR3, the DNA is TGTGCCAGCAGCTTTCGGACTCTCCAGAACGGCTACACCTTC.

V and J are TRBV11-2 and TRBJ1-4, with D possibly being TRBD1 (5 bases). V was cut by 0 bases and J by 8 bases, with 13 bases left in between. Germline assignment: CDR1 SGHAT and CDR2 FQNNGV. This CDR3 comprises 15 residues. DNA for the CDR3: TGTGCCAGCAGCTTAGATGGGCAGGGTGGGGAAAAACTGTTTTTT. Translated, it gives CASSLDGQGGEKLFF.

The V gene is TRBV7-8, the J gene TRBJ1-2; 9 nucleotides match TRBD1. V trimming: 5 bases; J trimming: 3 bases; junction bases outside the gene matches: 4. The length of the CDR3 is 14 residues. Per the germline V gene, CDR1 is SGHVS and CDR2 is FQNEAQ. The CDR3: CASSRDRDDYGYTF. CDR3 DNA sequence: TGTGCCAGCAGCCGGGACAGGGATGACTATGGCTACACCTTC. The full variable domain, its missing parts supplied by reference TRBV7-8 and TRBJ1-2, is GAGVSQSPRYKVAKRGQDVALRCDPISGHVSLFWYQQALGQGPEFLTYFQNEAQLDKSGLPSDRFFAERPEGSVSTLKIQRTQQEDSAVYLCASSRDRDDYGYTFGSGTRLTVV.

This clone has only one observation. The chain combines TRBV7-2 with TRBJ1-2, with D possibly matching TRBD1 (6 bases). Germline assignment: CDR1 SGHTA and CDR2 FQGNSA. The CDR3 totals 13 residues. V lost 4 bases and J 7 bases, leaving 13 bases between the germline ends. The CDR3 is CASSSYDRIGYTF. For the CDR3, the DNA is TGTGCCAGCAGCTCCTATGACAGGATTGGCTACACCTTC.

This sequence joins TRBV29-1 and TRBJ1-1; D might be TRBD1 (5 bases). Trimming stripped 7 bases from V and 0 bases from J, with 15 bases between. The CDR3 has 14 amino acids. CDR1 and CDR2 (germline): SQVTM, ANQGSEA. Here the CDR3 DNA reads TGCAGCGCAACAGGCGCCAGTTTGAACACTGAAGCTTTCTTT. This sequence encodes CSATGASLNTEAFF.

On this clone: At one end the junction does not follow the germline gene, possibly because of a read error. CDR3 amino acids: CASTRDNNDGYTF. In nucleotides, the CDR3 is TGTGCCAGCACTCGGGACAATAACGATGGCTACACCTTC. This chain uses TRBV6-5 with TRBJ1-2; tentatively, D is TRBD1 (6 bases). Germline CDR1 reads MNHEY; CDR2 reads SVGAGI. CDR3 length: 13 amino acids.

This sequence joins TRBV5-4 and TRBJ2-1, with 8 bases matching TRBD2. The V segment lost 3 bases and the J segment 8 bases; nucleotides outside the gene matches: 7. CDR3 size: 14 residues. CDR1 and CDR2 (germline): SGHNT, YYREEE (reference sequence). CDR3: CASSSRSGGHEQFF. The CDR3 DNA follows: TGTGCCAGCAGCTCCCGCAGCGGGGGTCATGAGCAGTTCTTC.

The J gene is TRBJ2-3, the V gene TRBV5-1; TRBD1 agrees at 7 bases. The CDR3 consists of 17 residues. Germline CDR1 reads SGHRS; CDR2 reads YFSETQ. V shed 0 bases and J 0 bases; nucleotides not matched to a gene: 7. As DNA, the CDR3 is TGCGCCAGCAGCTTGGGGGGACAGCTTTTGAGCACAGATACGCAGTATTTT. Translating gives CASSLGGQLLSTDTQYF.

The chain is built from TRBV12-3 or TRBV12-4 and TRBJ1-1; D possibly corresponds to TRBD1 (5 bases). Trimming cost V 2 bases and J 6 bases, with 10 bases left between them. The CDR3 runs to 13 residues. CDR3: CASSLRGGSEAFF. In nucleotides, the CDR3 is TGTGCCAGCAGTTTAAGGGGAGGGTCTGAAGCTTTCTTT.

This chain uses TRBV7-9 with TRBJ1-4; D remains ambiguous. This CDR3 has 14 amino acids. The germline gives CDR1 SEHNR, CDR2 FQNEAQ (reference sequence). V was shortened by 0 bases and J by 5 bases, with 7 bases between the two germline ends. CDR3 nucleotides: TGTGCCAGCAGCTTAGCGGCCTTGAATGAAAAACTGTTTTTT. Protein product: CASSLAALNEKLFF.

The chain employs TRBV28 and TRBJ2-3; D is unresolved. Germline V gives CDR1 MDHEN, CDR2 SYDVKM. V dropped 2 bases and J dropped 1 base, with 10 bases sitting between them. CDR3 size: 15 residues. CDR3 in DNA: TGTGCCAGCAGTTTACACAGACGAGGCACAGATACGCAGTATTTT. It is translated as CASSLHRRGTDTQYF.

The CDR3, as DNA: TGTGCCAGCAGCTTACGGACTTTCGCGAACACCGGGGAGCTGTTTTTT. Translated, it gives CASSLRTFANTGELFF. The chain has TRBV11-2 and TRBJ2-2; D is perhaps TRBD2 (5 bases). V gave up 2 bases and J gave up 0 bases, with 10 bases separating them. This CDR3 contains 16 residues. Germline CDR1 SGHAT, CDR2 FQNNGV. The full variable domain, its missing parts supplied by reference TRBV11-2 and TRBJ2-2, is EAGVAQSPRYKIIEKRQSVAFWCNPISGHATLYWYQQILGQGPKLLIQFQNNGVVDDSQLPKDRFSAERLKGVDSTLKIQPAKLEDSAVYLCASSLRTFANTGELFFGEGSRLTVL.

This clone was picked up one time. This sequence joins TRBV19 and TRBJ1-3; TRBD1 matches 7 bases. This CDR3 spans 15 amino acids. The V gene end was trimmed by 8 bases and the J gene end by 0 bases; junction bases not matched to a gene: 7. Germline CDR1 LNHDA, CDR2 SQIVND (reference sequence). The CDR3 is CASANRGISGNTIYF. CDR3 nucleotides: TGTGCCAGTGCAAACAGGGGAATCTCTGGAAACACCATATATTTT.

The chain is built from TRBV4-3 and TRBJ2-1; D is possibly TRBD2 (5 bases). Germline CDR1 reads LGHNA; CDR2 reads YSLEER. Between the trimmed V and J ends, which lost 4 bases and 6 bases, there was a span of 13 bases. The CDR3 has 14 amino acids. CDR3: CASSPNIGSNEQFF. CDR3 DNA: TGCGCCAGCAGCCCCAACATAGGGAGCAATGAGCAGTTCTTC.

The genes are TRBV5-6 and TRBJ1-1; TRBD1 matches at 8 bases. The CDR3 length is 16 residues. CDR1 is SGHDT and CDR2 is YYEEEE in the germline V gene. The V gene end was trimmed by 4 bases and the J gene end by 0 bases; junction bases not matched to a gene: 8. CDR3 DNA: TGTGCCAGCAGCCGTCAGGGGGCCTTGATGAACACTGAAGCTTTCTTT. Protein sequence: CASSRQGALMNTEAFF.

This clone was recorded once. Compared with germline, one end of the junction differs, possibly owing to a read error. This chain links TRBV19 with TRBJ2-5; 10 bases align to TRBD1. The CDR3 extends over 14 amino acids. Germline V gene sequence: CDR1 LNHDA, CDR2 SQIVND (reference sequence). The CDR3: CASMGQGYQGTQYF. The CDR3 nucleotides are TGTGCCAGTATGGGACAGGGGTACCAAGGGACCCAGTACTTC. The full variable domain, completed using reference TRBV19 and TRBJ2-5, is DGGITQSPKYLFRKEGQNVTLSCEQNLNHDAMYWYRQDPGQGLRLIYYSQIVNDFQKGDIAEGYSVSREKKESFPLTVTSAQKNPTAFYLCASMGQGYQGTQYFGPGTRLLVL.

The genes are TRBV28 and TRBJ2-7; D is perhaps TRBD1 (5 bases). Trimming removed 5 bases at V and 7 bases at J, with 21 bases between. The germline CDR1 and CDR2 sequences are MDHEN and SYDVKM. The CDR3 has 15 residues. The CDR3 DNA is TGTGCCAGCAGTCCCCAAGGAGCAGGGTCAAGGGAGCAGTACGTC. This gives the protein CASSPQGAGSREQYV.

The V and J genes are TRBV7-2 and TRBJ2-7, with a possible D match to TRBD1 (6 bases). Germline V gene data show CDR1 as SGHTA and CDR2 as FQGNSA. This CDR3 is 14 amino acids long. With 3 bases removed from V and 0 bases from J, the gap between germline ends came to 9 bases. CDR3: CASSFGQSSYEQYF. CDR3 sequence (DNA): TGTGCCAGCAGCTTCGGACAGAGCTCCTACGAGCAGTACTTC.

CDR3 nucleotides: TGTGCCAGCAGCCAGTTGGTTGACGGGGAGCTGTTTTTT. Protein sequence: CASSQLVDGELFF. The V call is TRBV2, the J call TRBJ2-2, with D unresolved. V lost 6 bases and J lost 7, with 12 bases in between. The CDR3 spans 13 residues. Germline CDR1 and CDR2: SNHLY and FYNNEI.

This sequence joins TRBV11-2 and TRBJ1-1, with 7 bases lining up with TRBD1. The CDR3 totals 13 residues. Losses at the gene ends were 5 bases for V and 3 bases for J; bases not matched to a gene: 3. CDR1 is SGHAT, CDR2 FQNNGV, per germline. The DNA for the CDR3 is TGTGCCAGCAGCCCTGACAGGGACACTGAAGCTTTCTTT. This translates into CASSPDRDTEAFF. The entire variable domain, with the rest obtained from reference TRBV11-2 and TRBJ1-1, is as follows: EAGVAQSPRYKIIEKRQSVAFWCNPISGHATLYWYQQILGQGPKLLIQFQNNGVVDDSQLPKDRFSAERLKGVDSTLKIQPAKLEDSAVYLCASSPDRDTEAFFGQGTRLTVV.

Written as DNA, the CDR3 is TGTGCCAGCAGCTTTGACAGGGGGGACGAGCAGTACTTC. Its translation: CASSFDRGDEQYF. The chain is built from TRBV11-1 and TRBJ2-7; TRBD1 matches 9 bases. Germline V gene lookup returns CDR1 SGHAT and CDR2 FQDESV (reference sequence). This CDR3 contains 13 residues. The V gene end was trimmed by 3 bases and the J gene end by 5 bases; junction bases not matched to a gene: 2. Full variable domain (rest looked up from reference TRBV11-1 and TRBJ2-7): EAEVAQSPRYKITEKSQAVAFWCDPISGHATLYWYRQILGQGPELLVQFQDESVVDDSQLPKDRFSAERLKGVDSTLKIQPAELGDSAMYLCASSFDRGDEQYFGPGTRLTVT.

This clone turned up a few times. The V call is TRBV6-5, the J call TRBJ2-1, with a possible D match to TRBD2 (6 bases). Germline V gives CDR1 MNHEY, CDR2 SVGAGI. The V end was cut by 6 bases, the J end by 5 bases, with 14 bases between. This CDR3 is 14 amino acids long. This CDR3 is CASRPRTIHNEQFF. The CDR3 DNA sequence: TGTGCCAGCAGGCCGCGGACTATCCACAATGAGCAGTTCTTC.

This sequence joins TRBV5-1 and TRBJ2-6, with D possibly TRBD2 on 5 matching bases. The CDR3 totals 15 residues. Germline-derived CDR1 and CDR2 are SGHRS and YFSETQ. Trimming cost V 3 bases and J 4 bases, with 11 bases left between them. CDR3 loop: CASSSGILGANVLTF. The CDR3 DNA reads TGCGCCAGCAGCTCCGGGATTTTGGGGGCCAACGTCCTGACTTTC.

The chain couples TRBV3-1 (or the pseudogene TRBV3-2) to TRBJ2-5, with 8 bases aligning to TRBD1. The CDR3 is 13 residues long. V dropped 6 bases and J dropped 5; count of bases not matched to a gene: 5. Germline CDR1 is LGHDT and CDR2 is YNNKEL (reference sequence). The CDR3 protein is CASRAGGSETQYF. The CDR3, as DNA: TGTGCCAGCAGGGCAGGGGGCTCGGAGACCCAGTACTTC.